The 5 T cell receptor beta chains below come from one sample, sequenced in a study of blood T cells in healthy people across ages (dated by TCRdb to the mid-2010s). Library prep was done by 5' RACE. The data were produced on an Illumina HiSeq 2500. A second 7 to 11 cycle PCR used a sample-barcoded 5' primer and a J-beta primer mix. The raw public reads went through TCRdb reprocessing: fastp at Q25, MiXCR clone calling, in-frame beta chains kept. For every CDR3 protein sequence, its rows merge into one entry that carries the most common genes and DNA. The sample profile shows about a million distinct CDR3 sequences; about 53% of them were found once. Roughly a fifth of the sample rests with the top ten. What was sequenced was blood. These receptors all come from an older woman in good health.

The CDR3 DNA sequence: TGTGCCAGCAGCTTTAATGGACAGGGATATAATTCACCCCTCCACTTT. Encoded protein: CASSFNGQGYNSPLHF. This chain joins TRBV7-8 and TRBJ1-6, with 8 bases that match TRBD1. Germline V gene data show CDR1 as SGHVS and CDR2 as FQNEAQ. There are 16 residues in the CDR3. Trimming at V came to 3 bases and at J to 4 bases, leaving 5 bases not matched to a gene.

The chain uses TRBV5-5 and TRBJ1-2; D unclear. Looked up from germline, CDR1 is SGHKS and CDR2 is YYEKEE (reference sequence). V was trimmed by 4 bases and J by 5 bases, leaving 12 bases between them. This CDR3 has 13 residues. The CDR3: CASSRLVGYGYTF. In DNA, the CDR3 is TGTGCCAGCAGCCGTCTCGTGGGGTATGGCTACACCTTC. Filled out from reference TRBV5-5 and TRBJ1-2, the complete variable domain reads DAGVTQSPTHLIKTRGQQVTLRCSPISGHKSVSWYQQVLGQGPQFIFQYYEKEERGRGNFPDRFSARQFPNYSSELNVNALLLGDSALYLCASSRLVGYGYTFGSGTRLTVV.

The chain links TRBV29-1 to TRBJ2-7; TRBD2 might be the D (6 bases). Trimming took off 4 bases at V and 2 bases at J, with 15 bases between the two ends. Looked up from germline, CDR1 is SQVTM and CDR2 is ANQGSEA. The length of the CDR3 is 14 residues. The CDR3 DNA reads TGCAGCGTTGGGGCTAGCGTCAGCACCTACGAGCAGTACTTC. The encoded protein is CSVGASVSTYEQYF.

Comment on this clonotype: Germline and junction disagree at one end, which may indicate a read error. The rearrangement uses TRBV7-2 and TRBJ1-6; 7 bases agree with TRBD1. Germline V gene data show CDR1 as SGHTA and CDR2 as FQGNSA. CDR3 length: 14 residues. CDR3 coding DNA: TGTGCCAGCAGCTCCCTGACAGGGAATTCACCCCCCCACTTT. It translates to CASSSLTGNSPPHF.

To note about this clonotype: A read error may account for a junction end that differs from germline. This chain links TRBV28 with TRBJ1-2; 9 positions agree with TRBD1. This CDR3 is built from 14 residues. Germline CDR1 is MDHEN and CDR2 is SYDVKM. The CDR3 region is CASRKQGAQGGCTF. For the CDR3, the DNA is TGTGCCAGCAGAAAACAGGGGGCGCAGGGCGGCTGCACCTTC.